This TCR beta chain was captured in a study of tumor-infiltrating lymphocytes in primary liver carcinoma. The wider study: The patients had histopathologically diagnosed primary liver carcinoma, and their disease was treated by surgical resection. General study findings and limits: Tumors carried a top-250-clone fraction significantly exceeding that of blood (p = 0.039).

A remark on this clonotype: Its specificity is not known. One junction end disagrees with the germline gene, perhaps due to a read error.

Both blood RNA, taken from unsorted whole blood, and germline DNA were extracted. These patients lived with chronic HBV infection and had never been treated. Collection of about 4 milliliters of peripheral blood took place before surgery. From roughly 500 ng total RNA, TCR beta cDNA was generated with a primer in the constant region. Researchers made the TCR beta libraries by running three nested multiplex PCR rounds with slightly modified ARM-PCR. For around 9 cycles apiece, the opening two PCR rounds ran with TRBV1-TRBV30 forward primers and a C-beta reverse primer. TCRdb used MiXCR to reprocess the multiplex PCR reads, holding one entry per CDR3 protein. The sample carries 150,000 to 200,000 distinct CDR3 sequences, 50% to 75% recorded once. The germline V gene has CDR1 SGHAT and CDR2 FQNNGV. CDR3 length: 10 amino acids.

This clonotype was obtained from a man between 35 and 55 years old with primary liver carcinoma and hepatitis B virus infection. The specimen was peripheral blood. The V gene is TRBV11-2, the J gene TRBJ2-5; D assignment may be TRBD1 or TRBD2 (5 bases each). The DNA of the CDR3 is TGTGCCAGCAGCTCGGGGACCCAGTGCTTC. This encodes CASSSGTQCF.